Detailed here is one T cell receptor (beta chain). What antigen it recognizes has not been identified. No quality values exist for individual bases; no much larger clone is one base distant. The data originate from a study of blood T cells in healthy people across ages (dated by TCRdb to between 2014 and 2017). As for the study more broadly: Template switching captured roughly one uniquely barcoded TCR beta cDNA molecule per two T cells in model experiments. Using deep sequencing normalized with unique cDNA molecular identifiers, the study measured how TCR beta repertoire diversity changes with age. Four age groups were formed from the donors: young (average approximately 15 years), middle-aged (approximately 40), aged (over 55) and long-lived (around 80). To avoid experimental bias, donors of different ages were spread randomly across the sequencing lanes. For two donors (one aged 18 to 30 and one aged 80 or older), the study analyzed two additional independent replicas of 1 million unique cDNA reads from the same blood draw. Summary of the overall study and its limitations: Estimates of total diversity based on one million sequenced T cells were considered lower bounds and underestimates. A strong correlation was found between observed TCR beta diversity and the percentage of naive T cells measured by flow cytometry. Compared with the aged group, the long-lived group had more naive CD4+ T cells, fewer expanded clones and increased TCR diversity, a pattern suggesting age selection. Because the CMV infection status of the donors was unknown, age-related changes in expanded clonotypes may potentially have been confounded. Conclusive comparison of naive and antigen-experienced compartments was prevented by the profiling of bulk unsorted PBMCs. Observed TCR beta diversity per million T cells fell roughly linearly with age, and a significant reduction was already apparent by age around 40.

The library relied on 5' RACE. The second PCR ran for about 7 to 11 cycles and used a J-beta primer mix along with a sample-barcoded 5' primer. A unique molecular identifier was introduced onto each TCR beta cDNA molecule by a template-switch 5' adaptor carrying 12 random nucleotides. At least 2.5 million CDR3-containing paired-end reads were obtained from each sample. First-strand cDNA was synthesized from all RNA with the Mint cDNA synthesis kit, primed by a TRBC-specific oligonucleotide. After uracil-DNA glycosylase treatment, a first 18-cycle PCR used universal primers M1SS and BC2_uni_R on all cDNA. The published analysis was carried out like this. For normalization, 1 million high-quality reads, each with a distinct molecular identifier, were randomly selected from each sample. Reads with shared molecular identifiers were discarded instead of being binned into consensus sequences. MiTCR, set to a Q25 quality threshold and the strictest error-elimination algorithm, was used for CDR3 identification, clonotype clustering and error correction. A nonparametric unseen species model with Euler transformation was used to estimate lower-bound total TCR beta diversity. The public reads were reanalyzed by TCRdb: fastp trimming at Q25, MiXCR alignment, in-frame beta chains only. Rows matching on CDR3 protein sequence are summarized as one entry with the most common DNA and genes. The V and J calls and clone size are TCRdb's, not the authors'. The sample has around 1,900,000 distinct CDR3 sequences on record, about two fifths of them singletons. The top ten constitute 23% of the sample.

Counted from cysteine to phenylalanine, this CDR3 has 17 amino acids. Just the 51-base CDR3 DNA is kept, in frame starting at base 1. CDR1 and CDR2 (SGHVS, FQNEAQ) derive from the germline V gene. Relative to germline, V is missing 0 bases and J is missing 7 bases, with 8 bases of the junction outside any gene match. The 39 donors, aged 6 to 90 years, were systemically healthy Caucasian individuals from Russia. Ten milliliters of peripheral blood were drawn from each donor into EDTA-treated Vacutainer tubes. Ficoll-Paque density-gradient centrifugation was used to isolate PBMCs, with at least 6.5 million per sample. Trizol reagent was used to extract total RNA from the PBMCs, yielding at least 6 micrograms per sample. Naive CD45RAhigh/CD27high T cell percentages were measured by flow cytometry on a PBMC aliquot from every donor.

The sequence links TRBV7-8 to TRBJ2-1; the central 11 bases match TRBD2. Input material: blood. The clonotype comes from a human donor in good health. The DNA is as follows: TGTGCCAGCAGCTTAGCAATAGCGGGGGGGAGGGTGAATGAGCAGTTCTTC. Its product reads: CASSLAIAGGRVNEQFF.